Shown below are 20 T cell receptor beta chains from a single sample sequenced in a study of blood T cell repertoires in COVID-19. The protocol was immunoSEQ multiplex PCR, while the TCRdb copy is restricted to in-frame clones and leaves out a portion. The table has tens of thousands of clones, about 88% seen once. Sequenced input: peripheral blood. All receptors derive from a human donor in a cohort sampled during active COVID-19.

This clone was recorded once. V usage is TRBV4-1 and J usage is TRBJ2-6; possible D gene TRBD1, 5 bases. Germline V CDR1 and CDR2: MGHRA, YSYEKL. V shed 3 bases and J shed 1 base, with 16 bases lying between them. The CDR3 totals 18 residues. The CDR3 here is CASSQGQGPLSGANVLTF. The CDR3 coding sequence is TGCGCCAGCAGCCAGGGGCAAGGCCCCTTATCTGGGGCCAACGTCCTGACTTTC.

This chain joins TRBV5-1 and TRBJ2-7, with 11 positions matching TRBD1. The ends lost 4 bases at V and 3 bases at J; junction bases unmatched: 3. Germline V gene data show CDR1 as SGHRS and CDR2 as YFSETQ. This CDR3 is built from 14 residues. Written as DNA, the CDR3 is TGCGCCAGCAGCATAGGGACAGGGGGCTACGAGCAGTACTTC. Encoded protein: CASSIGTGGYEQYF.

The CDR3 loop reads CASSLAGGSGEQFF. The CDR3 coding sequence is TGTGCCAGCAGCTTAGCAGGGGGTTCGGGAGAGCAGTTCTTC. The chain couples TRBV11-2 to TRBJ2-1; 7 positions match TRBD1. Germline trimming cut 1 base from V and 10 bases from J; bases unmatched to any gene: 7. The CDR3 has 14 amino acids. Looked up from germline, CDR1 is SGHAT and CDR2 is FQNNGV.

This rearrangement joins TRBV6-5 to TRBJ2-7; tentatively, D is TRBD1 (6 bases). The CDR3 spans 14 residues. Germline V lookup: CDR1 MNHEY, CDR2 SVGAGI. Trimming took 7 bases from V and 3 from J, leaving 16 bases between them. CDR3 sequence: CASNPLDSFYEQYF. The CDR3 DNA sequence: TGTGCCAGCAACCCATTGGACAGCTTCTACGAGCAGTACTTC.

CDR3 sequence: CASSPQGASNTEAFF. Written as DNA, the CDR3 is TGTGCCAGCTCACCGCAGGGGGCGTCGAACACTGAAGCTTTCTTT. This chain connects TRBV18 to TRBJ1-1; 8 nucleotides align to TRBD1. J gave up 1 base and V 3 bases, and 4 bases lay outside the gene matches. Germline V gene sequence: CDR1 KGHSH, CDR2 LQKENI. This CDR3 comprises 15 residues.

V and J are TRBV4-1 and TRBJ2-7, with TRBD2 as a possible D gene (5 bases). The CDR3 has 14 amino acids. Germline loops: CDR1 MGHRA, CDR2 YSYEKL. V was trimmed by 1 base and J by 5 bases, leaving 12 bases between them. This CDR3 reads CASSQGIERDEQYF. CDR3 in DNA: TGCGCCAGCAGCCAAGGGATCGAGAGGGACGAGCAGTACTTC.

The CDR3 bases are TGTGCCAGCAGCGTAGGTCTATCGAGGACAGGGGAATCCGGGGAGCTGTTTTTT. This sequence encodes CASSVGLSRTGESGELFF. The chain joins TRBV9 to TRBJ2-2; TRBD1 matches at 9 bases. Germline V gene sequence: CDR1 SGDLS, CDR2 YYNGEE. The length of the CDR3 is 18 residues. After removal of 0 bases from V and 6 bases from J, the junction contained 12 bases not matched to a gene. The complete variable domain, with remaining parts taken from reference TRBV9 and TRBJ2-2, reads DSGVTQTPKHLITATGQRVTLRCSPRSGDLSVYWYQQSLDQGLQFLIQYYNGEERAKGNILERFSAQQFPDLHSELNLSSLELGDSALYFCASSVGLSRTGESGELFFGEGSRLTVL.

V usage is TRBV5-1 and J usage is TRBJ1-1, with 7 bases matching TRBD1. Germline V gene lookup returns CDR1 SGHRS and CDR2 YFSETQ. CDR3 length: 13 residues. V was clipped by 0 bases and J by 5 bases; unmatched bases: 1. The CDR3 sequence: CASSLDRGTEAFF. CDR3 coding DNA: TGCGCCAGCAGCTTGGACAGGGGAACTGAAGCTTTCTTT.

This chain links TRBV18 with TRBJ1-4; D is ambiguous. The CDR3 has 13 residues. Germline V gives CDR1 KGHSH, CDR2 LQKENI. The V gene lost 4 bases and the J gene lost 8 bases, with 11 bases spanning the gap. The CDR3 here is CASSQGLLEKLFF. CDR3 bases: TGTGCCAGCTCACAAGGACTGTTAGAAAAACTGTTTTTT.

The V gene is TRBV27, the J gene TRBJ2-2; no firm D call. The length of the CDR3 is 13 residues. Trimming removed 3 bases from V and 4 bases from J, with 6 bases in between. Germline V gene sequence: CDR1 MNHEY, CDR2 SMNVEV (reference sequence). This CDR3 is CASSFFSTGELFF. In nucleotides, the CDR3 is TGTGCCAGCAGTTTTTTCAGCACCGGGGAGCTGTTTTTT.

The J gene is TRBJ2-5, the V gene TRBV28, with TRBD1 matching over 9 bases. The CDR3 consists of 16 residues. Germline-derived CDR1 and CDR2 are MDHEN and SYDVKM. Germline trimming cut 5 bases from V and 6 bases from J; bases unmatched to any gene: 13. The CDR3 DNA reads as TGTGCCAGCAGTCCGACCGCACAGGGGGCTCGAAAGACCCAGTACTTC. This codes for CASSPTAQGARKTQYF.

V and J are TRBV7-2 and TRBJ1-6; a possible D gene is TRBD1 (6 bases). V was shortened by 5 bases and J by 8 bases, with 16 bases between the two germline ends. Germline CDR1 and CDR2: SGHTA and FQGNSA. This CDR3 has 15 amino acids. Here the CDR3 reads CASSQGTNLHSPLHF. The CDR3 DNA sequence: TGTGCCAGCAGCCAGGGGACAAATCTCCATTCACCCCTCCACTTT.

This chain joins TRBV19 and TRBJ2-7; 8 bases are shared with TRBD1. Trimming at V came to 4 bases and at J to 5 bases, leaving 7 bases not matched to a gene. Looked up from germline, CDR1 is LNHDA and CDR2 is SQIVND (reference sequence). The CDR3 consists of 14 residues. Here the CDR3 reads CASSTDRGSHEQYF. For the CDR3, the DNA is TGTGCCAGTAGTACAGACAGGGGTTCCCACGAGCAGTACTTC.

This clone came up once. The chain joins TRBV7-2 to TRBJ2-5, with D perhaps TRBD1 (6 bases). Germline assignment: CDR1 SGHTA and CDR2 FQGNSA. The CDR3 sequence is 14 residues long. V was pared by 4 bases and J by 5 bases, with 14 bases between. The CDR3 reads CASSSVTGVETQYF. The CDR3 DNA sequence: TGTGCCAGCAGCTCCGTGACAGGTGTGGAGACCCAGTACTTC.

The chain uses TRBV10-2 and TRBJ1-2, with D perhaps TRBD1 (6 bases). Between the trimmed V and J ends, which lost 2 bases and 7 bases, there was a span of 14 bases. CDR3 length: 14 amino acids. In germline, CDR1 is WSHSY, CDR2 SAAADI. CDR3 sequence (DNA): TGCGCCAGCAGTGAGCATCAGGGGCGAGGTGGCTACACCTTC. This translates into CASSEHQGRGGYTF.

This chain links TRBV7-3 with TRBJ2-2; TRBD2 agrees at 10 bases. CDR3 length: 15 residues. V trimming: 5 bases; J trimming: 4 bases; junction bases outside the gene matches: 4. Per the germline V gene, CDR1 is SGHTA and CDR2 is FQGTGA. The CDR3 protein is CASSPWTSGTGELFF. The CDR3 coding sequence is TGTGCCAGCAGCCCCTGGACTAGCGGCACCGGGGAGCTGTTTTTT. Variable domain in full (rest from reference TRBV7-3 and TRBJ2-2): GAGVSQTPSNKVTEKGKYVELRCDPISGHTALYWYRQSLGQGPEFLIYFQGTGAADDSGLPNDRFFAVRPEGSVSTLKIQRTERGDSAVYLCASSPWTSGTGELFFGEGSRLTVL.

The chain couples TRBV5-1 to TRBJ2-7, with D unclear. Trimming pared 0 bases from V and 3 bases from J, leaving 10 bases between. CDR1 is SGHRS and CDR2 is YFSETQ in the germline V gene. This CDR3 is 14 amino acids long. In nucleotides, the CDR3 is TGCGCCAGCAGCTTGGAGGTCTCTAGCTACGAGCAGTACTTC. It encodes CASSLEVSSYEQYF.

This sequence joins TRBV2 and TRBJ1-5; D is uncertain. The V end lost 4 bases, the J end lost 7 bases, and 11 bases lay between the germline ends. The CDR3 contains 13 residues. The germline CDR1 and CDR2 sequences are SNHLY and FYNNEI. In DNA, the CDR3 is TGTGCCAGCAGTGTCTTAACTTGGCAGCCCCAGCATTTT. It encodes CASSVLTWQPQHF.

The rearrangement uses TRBV28 and TRBJ2-7; 12 bases line up with TRBD2. CDR3 length equals 14 residues. Germline assignment: CDR1 MDHEN and CDR2 SYDVKM. V shed 4 bases, J shed 4 bases, and the junction held 2 bases outside the gene matches. CDR3 loop: CASSSSGRAYEQYF. The DNA of the CDR3 is TGTGCCAGCAGTTCTAGCGGGAGGGCTTACGAGCAGTACTTC.

V is TRBV4-2 and J is TRBJ2-7, with TRBD2 identical over 9 bases. V shed 4 bases, J shed 0 bases, and the junction held 10 bases outside the gene matches. CDR3 length: 17 amino acids. The germline CDR1 and CDR2 sequences are LGHNA and YNFKEQ. The CDR3: CASSLHSSGVSSYEQYF. The CDR3 DNA follows: TGTGCCAGCAGCCTCCATTCTAGCGGGGTGAGCTCCTACGAGCAGTACTTC.